This T cell receptor (beta chain) was sequenced in a study of cytomegalovirus exposure and HLA in healthy donors. PCR used 60 Vbeta primers and 13 Jbeta primers. Profiled with immunoSEQ multiplex PCR; TCRdb holds only in-frame clones, not every one. The data hold about 140,000 clones, with approximately 78% observed a single time. V was clipped by 6 bases and J by 6 bases; unmatched bases: 6. The germline V gene encodes CDR1 SGHAT and CDR2 FQNNGV. This CDR3 spans 15 amino acids. The receptor's source is a female donor in good health and CMV-seronegative. Sample: PBMCs. The chain employs TRBV11-2 and TRBJ2-1; 12 nucleotides align to TRBD2. For the CDR3, the DNA is TGTGCCAGCAGACCGACTAGCGGGAGACCCAATGAGCAGTTCTTC. Translating gives CASRPTSGRPNEQFF.